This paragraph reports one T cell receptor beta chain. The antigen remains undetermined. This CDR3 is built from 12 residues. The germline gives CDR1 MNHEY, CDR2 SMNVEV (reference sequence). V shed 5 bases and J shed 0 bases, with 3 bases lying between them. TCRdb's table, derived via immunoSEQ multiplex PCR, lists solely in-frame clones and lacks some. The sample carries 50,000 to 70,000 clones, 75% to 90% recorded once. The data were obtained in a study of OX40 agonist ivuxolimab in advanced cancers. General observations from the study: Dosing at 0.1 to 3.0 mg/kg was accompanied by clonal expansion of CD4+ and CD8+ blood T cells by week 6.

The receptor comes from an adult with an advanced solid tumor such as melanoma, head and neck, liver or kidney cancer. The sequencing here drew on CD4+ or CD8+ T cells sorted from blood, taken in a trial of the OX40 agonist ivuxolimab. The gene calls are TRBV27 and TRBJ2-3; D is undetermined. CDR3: CASSPSTDTQYF. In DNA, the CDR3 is TGTGCCAGCAGTCCAAGCACAGATACGCAGTATTTT.